This T cell receptor (beta chain) comes out of a study of early T cells in non-severe SARS-CoV-2 infection. Each CDR3 protein gets one entry after TCRdb re-called the 5' RACE reads with MiXCR. The sample has around 80,000 distinct CDR3 sequences, roughly 13% seen once; the top ten hold about 6.1%. The table lists this clonotype with many counts. Trimming removed 7 bases at V and 5 bases at J, with 9 bases between. The CDR3 is 11 amino acids. CDR1 and CDR2 (germline): SEHNR, FQNEAQ (reference sequence). This rearrangement joins TRBV7-9 to TRBJ2-7, with D unresolved. The clonotype was recovered from an adult who was a healthcare worker with PCR-confirmed SARS-CoV-2 infection or an uninfected control (not recorded which). Sample: whole blood. The CDR3 loop reads CASTRTDEQYF. CDR3 sequence (DNA): TGTGCCAGCACCCGGACGGACGAGCAGTACTTC.